The 29 T cell receptor beta chains presented below share a single source sample, sequenced in a study of shared clonotypes between healthy human individuals. The table came from immunoSEQ multiplex PCR; TCRdb's copy has only in-frame clones and leaves some out. The table shows about 510,000 clones, with about 79% occurring only once. The sample taken for sequencing was PBMCs. These receptors came from a woman between 40 and 50 years old in good health. Some clones in this sample may be carry-over from other donors' samples.

This chain links TRBV7-6 with TRBJ2-7; TRBD1 agrees at 11 bases. This CDR3 is built from 15 residues. The V gene's germline CDR1 is SGHVS and CDR2 FNYEAQ. Trimming removed 5 bases from V and 3 bases from J; junction bases left unmatched: 6. The CDR3 region has the DNA TGTGCCAGCAGCGAGAGGACAGGGGGCTTCTACGAGCAGTACTTC. This codes for CASSERTGGFYEQYF.

The V call is TRBV27, the J call TRBJ1-1; TRBD1 matches at 9 bases. The CDR3 loop spans 13 amino acids. Germline V gives CDR1 MNHEY, CDR2 SMNVEV (reference sequence). Trimming at V came to 8 bases and at J to 5 bases, leaving 6 bases not matched to a gene. The CDR3 DNA follows: TGTGCCAGCGCGAAGGACAGGGGAACTGAAGCTTTCTTT. Translation gives CASAKDRGTEAFF.

As to this clone: This sample includes further DNA sequences coding for the same CDR3. This chain connects TRBV4-2 to TRBJ1-2; D is ambiguous. The CDR3 is made up of 13 amino acids. Trimming cost V 0 bases and J 4 bases, with 6 bases left between them. The germline V gene encodes CDR1 LGHNA and CDR2 YNFKEQ. The CDR3 is CASSQEGVYGYTF. Written as DNA, the CDR3 is TGTGCCAGCAGCCAAGAAGGAGTCTATGGCTACACCTTC.

V gene TRBV5-1 combines with J gene TRBJ1-2, with 9 bases aligning to TRBD1. Germline V gene lookup returns CDR1 SGHRS and CDR2 YFSETQ. This CDR3 has 15 amino acids. Trimming at V came to 4 bases and at J to 3 bases, leaving 7 bases not matched to a gene. This CDR3 is CASSPGQGPYYGYTF. The CDR3 DNA reads TGCGCCAGCAGCCCGGGACAGGGACCTTACTATGGCTACACCTTC.

The gene calls are TRBV11-1 and TRBJ2-2; 7 bases match TRBD1. Germline CDR1 reads SGHAT; CDR2 reads FQDESV (reference sequence). The trim removed 6 bases at V and 4 bases at J, leaving 8 bases unmatched. The CDR3 extends over 15 amino acids. CDR3 nucleotides: TGTGCCAGCAGACCCGGGACAGTCGGCACCGGGGAGCTGTTTTTT. It specifies CASRPGTVGTGELFF.

This chain connects TRBV4-1 to TRBJ2-5; D is unclear. This CDR3 comprises 14 residues. V was cut by 0 bases and J by 5 bases, with 10 bases left in between. Germline loops: CDR1 MGHRA, CDR2 YSYEKL. For the CDR3, the DNA is TGCGCCAGCAGCCAAGATTTGGGGTTGGAGACCCAGTACTTC. Translation gives CASSQDLGLETQYF.

This clone appeared once. This likely reflects a read error, since a far larger clone is one base away. The J gene is TRBJ1-2, the V gene TRBV28; D uncertain. CDR3 length: 14 residues. Deletions cut 4 bases from V and 1 base from J, with 10 bases between. The germline gives CDR1 MDHEN, CDR2 SYDVKM. The CDR3 DNA sequence: TGTGCCAGCAGTTCTTCCTCTCTTAACTATGGCTACACCTTC. It translates to CASSSSSLNYGYTF.

The chain combines TRBV28 with TRBJ2-5; 7 bases match TRBD1. CDR3 length equals 12 residues. In germline, CDR1 is MDHEN, CDR2 SYDVKM. Losses at the gene ends were 6 bases for V and 11 bases for J; bases not matched to a gene: 9. CDR3 in amino acids: CASRLTGKEQYF. CDR3 bases: TGTGCCAGCAGACTGACAGGGAAGGAGCAGTACTTC.

This chain links TRBV7-3 with TRBJ1-6; maybe TRBD1 (6 bases). The V end lost 1 base, the J end lost 7 bases, and 11 bases lay between the germline ends. The V gene's germline CDR1 is SGHTA and CDR2 FQGTGA. The length of the CDR3 is 15 residues. The CDR3 reads CASSLMARGNSPLHF. In nucleotides, the CDR3 is TGTGCCAGCAGCTTAATGGCCAGGGGCAATTCACCCCTCCACTTT. Combining the CDR3 with reference TRBV7-3 and TRBJ1-6 gives the whole variable domain GAGVSQTPSNKVTEKGKYVELRCDPISGHTALYWYRQSLGQGPEFLIYFQGTGAADDSGLPNDRFFAVRPEGSVSTLKIQRTERGDSAVYLCASSLMARGNSPLHFGNGTRLTVT.

The V gene is TRBV27, the J gene TRBJ1-5, with TRBD1 identical over 7 bases. There are 13 residues in the CDR3. Germline assignment: CDR1 MNHEY and CDR2 SMNVEV (reference sequence). V was pared by 8 bases and J by 6 bases, with 7 bases of the junction left unmatched. CDR3 bases: TGTGCCAGCGCCCACACAGGGGTTCAGCCCCAGCATTTT. Its translation: CASAHTGVQPQHF.

As to this clone: Being one base from a much bigger clone, this may be a read error. Additional DNA sequences in this sample encode the identical CDR3. CDR3 in amino acids: CASSLDVNTEAFF. The CDR3 bases are TGCGCCAGCAGCTTGGATGTGAACACTGAAGCTTTCTTT. The chain couples TRBV5-1 to TRBJ1-1; D gene unclear. The CDR3 length is 13 residues. Trimming left V 0 bases short and J 0 bases short, with 3 bases between. CDR1 and CDR2 (germline): SGHRS, YFSETQ.

The table lists this clone with a few counts. V gene TRBV7-9 combines with J gene TRBJ1-6; the D is unclear. The CDR3 covers 12 residues. Trimming shortened V by 1 base and J by 5 bases, and 0 bases separated the two germline ends. CDR1 is SEHNR, CDR2 FQNEAQ, per germline (reference sequence). The CDR3 coding sequence is TGTGCCAGCAGCTTAGATAATTCACCCCTCCACTTT. Its protein is CASSLDNSPLHF.

This clone was detected only once. The chain links TRBV30 to TRBJ1-2, with D hard to call. This CDR3 is 13 amino acids long. The germline V gene has CDR1 GTSNPN and CDR2 SVGIG (reference sequence). V was trimmed by 3 bases and J by 2 bases, leaving 10 bases between them. CDR3 residues: CAWRAAGNYGYTF. As DNA, the CDR3 is TGTGCCTGGAGAGCGGCGGGGAACTATGGCTACACCTTC.

The chain uses TRBV15 and TRBJ2-5, with 15 bases matching TRBD2. The germline V gene encodes CDR1 LNHNV and CDR2 YYDKDF (reference sequence). The CDR3 totals 16 residues. The V segment lost 5 bases and the J segment 5 bases; nucleotides outside the gene matches: 6. CDR3 sequence reads: CATSGLAGGWGETQYF. The DNA of the CDR3 is TGTGCCACCAGCGGACTAGCGGGAGGGTGGGGGGAGACCCAGTACTTC. The variable domain in full, completed from reference TRBV15 and TRBJ2-5, reads DAMVIQNPRYQVTQFGKPVTLSCSQTLNHNVMYWYQQKSSQAPKLLFHYYDKDFNNEADTPDNFQSRRPNTSFCFLDIRSPGLGDTAMYLCATSGLAGGWGETQYFGPGTRLLVL.

The chain links TRBV5-4 to TRBJ2-3, with 13 bases that match TRBD2. The germline V gene has CDR1 SGHNT and CDR2 YYREEE (reference sequence). The trim removed 0 bases at V and 3 bases at J, leaving 7 bases unmatched. The CDR3 is 18 residues long. The CDR3 loop reads CASSLDSGTSGITDTQYF. The CDR3 bases are TGTGCCAGCAGCTTGGATTCAGGGACTAGCGGGATAACAGATACGCAGTATTTT.

The V and J genes are TRBV5-1 and TRBJ2-7; possibly TRBD1 or TRBD2 for D (5 bases each). Trimming took off 0 bases at V and 2 bases at J, with 21 bases between the two ends. CDR1 is SGHRS, CDR2 YFSETQ, per germline. There are 18 residues in the CDR3. CDR3 protein: CASSLAGQGALVTYEQYF. The CDR3 nucleotides read TGCGCCAGCAGCTTGGCCGGTCAGGGAGCTTTGGTGACCTACGAGCAGTACTTC.

V gene TRBV5-1 combines with J gene TRBJ2-3; D is ambiguous. V lost 4 bases and J lost 2, with 14 bases in between. Germline V lookup: CDR1 SGHRS, CDR2 YFSETQ. This CDR3 contains 15 residues. CDR3 amino acids: CASSPLGGDTDTQYF. For the CDR3, the DNA is TGCGCCAGCAGCCCCCTCGGCGGAGACACAGATACGCAGTATTTT.

The chain employs TRBV27 and TRBJ1-2; D may be TRBD1 (6 bases). Trimming shortened V by 5 bases and J by 4 bases, and 20 bases separated the two germline ends. This CDR3 contains 16 residues. Germline-derived CDR1 and CDR2 are MNHEY and SMNVEV (reference sequence). CDR3 in DNA: TGTGCCAGCAGTACAAATTGGGGGGGGCTTGTCTATGGCTACACCTTC. It codes for CASSTNWGGLVYGYTF.

The chain has TRBV20-1 and TRBJ2-1; maybe TRBD2 (6 bases). The V end lost 5 bases, the J end lost 9 bases, and 8 bases lay between the germline ends. The CDR3 loop spans 10 amino acids. CDR1 and CDR2 (germline): DFQATT, SNEGSKA (reference sequence). CDR3: CSARSGEQFF. DNA for the CDR3: TGCAGTGCTCGTAGCGGTGAGCAGTTCTTC.

V usage is TRBV12-5 and J usage is TRBJ2-3; maybe TRBD1 (5 bases). The CDR3 is 15 residues long. In germline, CDR1 is LGHNT, CDR2 FRNRAP. V dropped 1 base and J dropped 1 base, with 9 bases sitting between them. DNA of the CDR3: TGTGCTAGTGGTTTGGACCTGACAGGCACAGATACGCAGTATTTT. Its protein is CASGLDLTGTDTQYF.

The CDR3 loop is CASSLGRESLELFF. CDR3 nucleotides: TGTGCCAGCAGCTTGGGGAGGGAGTCCCTGGAGCTGTTTTTT. J is TRBJ2-2 and V is TRBV5-4, with D perhaps TRBD2 (6 bases). This CDR3 has 14 residues. V shed 0 bases and J shed 10 bases, with 13 bases lying between them. Germline CDR1 is SGHNT and CDR2 is YYREEE (reference sequence).

V and J are TRBV18 and TRBJ1-1; 7 positions match TRBD1. V gave up 6 bases and J gave up 4 bases; unmatched junction bases: 8. CDR1 is KGHSH, CDR2 LQKENI, per germline. The CDR3 spans 14 residues. CDR3 coding DNA: TGTGCCAGCTCCGGACAGGCGAAATCCACTGAAGCTTTCTTT. This gives the protein CASSGQAKSTEAFF.

The chain combines TRBV5-1 with TRBJ1-4, with D perhaps TRBD1 (5 bases). The CDR3 has 16 amino acids. Looked up from germline, CDR1 is SGHRS and CDR2 is YFSETQ. V was pared by 4 bases and J by 6 bases, with 19 bases between. CDR3 sequence (DNA): TGCGCCAGCAGCCCGGTGTCCGAAACAGGCCATGAAAAACTGTTTTTT. It translates to CASSPVSETGHEKLFF.

The chain combines TRBV27 with TRBJ1-6; perhaps TRBD1 as D (5 bases). V lost 6 bases and J lost 0, with 15 bases in between. CDR1 is MNHEY and CDR2 is SMNVEV in the germline V gene (reference sequence). The CDR3 has 17 amino acids. CDR3 bases: TGTGCCAGCAGCTTGGGACCGTTTCTCTCCTATAATTCACCCCTCCACTTT. It specifies CASSLGPFLSYNSPLHF.

The rearrangement links TRBV2 to TRBJ2-7; perhaps D is TRBD1 or TRBD2 (5 bases each). CDR1 is SNHLY, CDR2 FYNNEI, per germline. Trimming took 4 bases from V and 7 from J, leaving 14 bases between them. This CDR3 spans 13 amino acids. CDR3 nucleotides: TGTGCCAGCAGTGGAGACGGGACCAGAGAGCAGTACTTC. This sequence encodes CASSGDGTREQYF.

V gene TRBV6-5 combines with J gene TRBJ2-1; 10 positions match TRBD2. The germline CDR1 and CDR2 sequences are MNHEY and SVGAGI. The CDR3 has 15 amino acids. V trimming: 6 bases; J trimming: 6 bases; junction bases outside the gene matches: 8. The DNA for the CDR3 is TGTGCCAGCAGCCAAGCGGGAGGGCTACTCAATGAGCAGTTCTTC. Amino acid sequence: CASSQAGGLLNEQFF.

The rearrangement joins TRBV21-1 to TRBJ1-3; TRBD1, the D gene given by the table, was not confirmed from the DNA. TRBV21-1 is a pseudogene segment. This CDR3 has 15 amino acids. CDR3 loop: CASSKEDSSGNTIYF. CDR3 DNA sequence: TGTGCCAGCAGCAAAGAGGACAGCTCTGGAAACACCATATATTTT.

Notes on this clone: Additional DNA sequences in this sample encode the identical CDR3. V usage is TRBV2 and J usage is TRBJ1-5; D ambiguous. Germline CDR1 reads SNHLY; CDR2 reads FYNNEI. Trimming cost V 4 bases and J 1 base, with 5 bases left between them. The CDR3 runs 13 residues. CDR3 in amino acids: CASSGQSNQPQHF. In DNA form, the CDR3 reads TGTGCCAGCAGTGGGCAGAGCAATCAGCCCCAGCATTTT.

This clone came up a few times. The same CDR3 arises from other DNA sequences in this sample as well. The rearrangement uses TRBV4-3 and TRBJ1-5; D not resolved. The V gene's germline CDR1 is LGHNA and CDR2 YSLEER. Deletions cut 0 bases from V and 6 bases from J, with 6 bases between. This CDR3 is 13 amino acids long. The CDR3 DNA is TGCGCCAGCAGCCAAGATCTAGGTCAGCCCCAGCATTTT. This sequence encodes CASSQDLGQPQHF.